This T cell receptor beta chain was captured by sequencing in a study of cytomegalovirus exposure and HLA in healthy donors. Sequenced by immunoSEQ multiplex PCR; TCRdb stores in-frame clones only, minus some. The sample lists about 270,000 clones; approximately 86% were seen once. The V end was cut by 5 bases, the J end by 1 base, with 14 bases between. The CDR3 extends over 15 amino acids. Germline values: CDR1 MGHDK, CDR2 SYGVNS. This sequence was found in a woman in her late teens or twenties in good health and CMV-seronegative. Sequenced material: PBMCs. The gene calls are TRBV25-1 and TRBJ2-5; D perhaps matches TRBD1 (5 bases). CDR3 residues: CASSTRQDIQETQYF. CDR3 sequence (DNA): TGTGCCAGCAGTACGAGGCAGGACATCCAAGAGACCCAGTACTTC.